This T cell receptor beta chain was observed in a study of a mutant IDH1 vaccine in newly diagnosed glioma. Stated time point: week 47, end of study. One vaccine dose held 300 ug of mutant IDH1 20-mer peptide and came with topical imiquimod. With regard to this clone: Its cognate antigen is unknown.

The method was immunoSEQ multiplex PCR; TCRdb's version includes in-frame clones alone and lacks a portion of them. The top ten clones hold 0.6% to 0.95% of a sample with about 90,000 clones, nearly 90% of them seen once. The ends were cut back, 6 bases at V and 1 base at J, with 12 bases in the middle. From germline, CDR1 is ENHRY and CDR2 SYGVKD. The CDR3 totals 14 residues. Sequences were derived from PBMCs, sampled from a glioma patient whose treatment included an IDH1 peptide vaccine. This chain joins TRBV10-3 and TRBJ1-1, with a tentative D call TRBD1 (5 bases). The origin of this receptor is a woman in her forties or fifties with glioma. The CDR3: CAISHPTENTEAFF. CDR3 in DNA: TGTGCCATCAGCCATCCGACAGAGAACACTGAAGCTTTCTTT.